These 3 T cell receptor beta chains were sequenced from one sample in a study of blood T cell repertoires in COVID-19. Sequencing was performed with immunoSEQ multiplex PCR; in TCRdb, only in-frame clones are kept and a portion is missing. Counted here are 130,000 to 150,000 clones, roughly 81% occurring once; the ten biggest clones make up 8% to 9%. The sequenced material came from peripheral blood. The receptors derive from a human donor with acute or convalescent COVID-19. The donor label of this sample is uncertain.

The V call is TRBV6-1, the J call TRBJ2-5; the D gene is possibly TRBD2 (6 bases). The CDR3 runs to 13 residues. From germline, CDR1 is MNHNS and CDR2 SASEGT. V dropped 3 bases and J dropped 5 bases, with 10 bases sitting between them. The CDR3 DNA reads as TGTGCCAGCAGTGACGGAGGGGTGGAGACCCAGTACTTC. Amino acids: CASSDGGVETQYF.

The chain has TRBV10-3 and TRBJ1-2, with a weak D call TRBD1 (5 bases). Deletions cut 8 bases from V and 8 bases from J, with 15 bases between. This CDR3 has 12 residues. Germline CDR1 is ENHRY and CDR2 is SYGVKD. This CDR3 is CAIGGRGGGYTF. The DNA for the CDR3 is TGTGCCATCGGTGGGAGGGGAGGCGGCTACACCTTC.

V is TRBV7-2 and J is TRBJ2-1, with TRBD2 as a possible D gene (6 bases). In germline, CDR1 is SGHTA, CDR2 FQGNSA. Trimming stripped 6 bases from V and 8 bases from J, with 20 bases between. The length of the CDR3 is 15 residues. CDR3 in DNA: TGTGCCAGCAGTGACGCCCAGCGGGCGGTCGATGAGCAGTTCTTC. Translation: CASSDAQRAVDEQFF.